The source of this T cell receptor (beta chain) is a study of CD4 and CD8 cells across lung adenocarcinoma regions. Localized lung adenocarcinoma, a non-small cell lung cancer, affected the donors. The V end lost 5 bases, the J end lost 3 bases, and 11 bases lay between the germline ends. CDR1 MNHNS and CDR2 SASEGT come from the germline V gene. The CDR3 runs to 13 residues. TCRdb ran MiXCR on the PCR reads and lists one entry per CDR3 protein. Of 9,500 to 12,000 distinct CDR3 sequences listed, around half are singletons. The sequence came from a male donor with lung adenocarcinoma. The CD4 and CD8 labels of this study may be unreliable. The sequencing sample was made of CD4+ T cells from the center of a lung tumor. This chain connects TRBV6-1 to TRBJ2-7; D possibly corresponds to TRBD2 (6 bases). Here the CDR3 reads CASSRDLGYEQYF. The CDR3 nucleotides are TGTGCCAGCAGTCGGGACTTGGGCTACGAGCAGTACTTC.